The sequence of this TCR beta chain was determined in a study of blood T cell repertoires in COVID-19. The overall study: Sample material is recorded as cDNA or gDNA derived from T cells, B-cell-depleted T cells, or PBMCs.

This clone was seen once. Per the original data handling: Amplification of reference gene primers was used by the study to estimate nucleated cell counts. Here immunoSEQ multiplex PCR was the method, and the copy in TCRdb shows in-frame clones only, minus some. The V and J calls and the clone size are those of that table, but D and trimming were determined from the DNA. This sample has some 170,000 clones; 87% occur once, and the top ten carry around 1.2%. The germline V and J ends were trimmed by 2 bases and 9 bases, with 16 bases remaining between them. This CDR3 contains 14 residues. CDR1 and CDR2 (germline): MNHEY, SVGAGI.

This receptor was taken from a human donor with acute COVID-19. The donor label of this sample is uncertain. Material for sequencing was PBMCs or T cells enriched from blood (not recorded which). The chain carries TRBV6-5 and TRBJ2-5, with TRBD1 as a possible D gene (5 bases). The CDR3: CASSYTRTPRAQYF. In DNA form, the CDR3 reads TGTGCCAGCAGTTACACCCGAACTCCCAGGGCCCAGTACTTC.